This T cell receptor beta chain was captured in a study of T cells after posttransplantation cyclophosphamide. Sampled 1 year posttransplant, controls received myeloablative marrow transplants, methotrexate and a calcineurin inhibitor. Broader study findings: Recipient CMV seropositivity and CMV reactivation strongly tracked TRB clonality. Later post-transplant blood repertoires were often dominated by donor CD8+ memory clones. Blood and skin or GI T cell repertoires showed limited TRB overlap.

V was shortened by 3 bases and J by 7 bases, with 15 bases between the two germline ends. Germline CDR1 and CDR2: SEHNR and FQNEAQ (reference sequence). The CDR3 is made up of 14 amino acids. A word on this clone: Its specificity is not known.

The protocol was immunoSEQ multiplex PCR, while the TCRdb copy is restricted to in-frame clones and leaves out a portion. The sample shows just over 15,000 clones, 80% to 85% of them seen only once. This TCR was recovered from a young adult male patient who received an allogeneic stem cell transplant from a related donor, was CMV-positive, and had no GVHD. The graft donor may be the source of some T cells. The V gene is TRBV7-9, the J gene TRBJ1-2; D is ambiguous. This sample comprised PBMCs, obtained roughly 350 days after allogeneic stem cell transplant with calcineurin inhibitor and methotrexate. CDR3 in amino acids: CASSFDGNSVGYTF. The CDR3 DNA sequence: TGTGCCAGCAGCTTCGACGGGAATTCGGTTGGCTACACCTTC. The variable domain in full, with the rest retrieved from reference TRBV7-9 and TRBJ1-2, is DTGVSQNPRHKITKRGQNVTFRCDPISEHNRLYWYRQTLGQGPEFLTYFQNEAQLEKSRLLSDRFSAERPKGSFSTLEIQRTEQGDSAMYLCASSFDGNSVGYTFGSGTRLTVV.